The 19 T cell receptor beta chains below all came from one sample that was sequenced in a study of control samples from healthy donors and cancer patients. Assay: immunoSEQ multiplex PCR; the TCRdb copy retains only in-frame clones and omits some. Of 25,000 to 35,000 clones in the sample, about 83% were seen once. The specimen was PBMCs. These receptors came from a woman aged 40 to 50 with lung cancer.

CDR3 amino acids: CASSEGTGGKVGYTF. In DNA, the CDR3 is TGTGCCAGCAGTGAAGGGACAGGGGGCAAGGTTGGCTACACCTTC. The gene calls are TRBV25-1 and TRBJ1-2; 12 bases align to TRBD1. V was pared by 2 bases and J by 7 bases, with 5 bases of the junction left unmatched. Germline loops: CDR1 MGHDK, CDR2 SYGVNS. The CDR3 is 15 residues long.

This clone was observed a handful of times. V is TRBV6-4 and J is TRBJ2-3, with D maybe TRBD1 (6 bases). V lost 4 bases and J 2 bases, leaving 7 bases between the germline ends. The CDR3 runs to 13 residues. Germline CDR1 and CDR2: MRHNA and SNTAGT. The CDR3 spells CASSAGDTDTQYF. DNA for the CDR3: TGTGCCAGCAGTGCAGGGGACACAGATACGCAGTATTTT.

This rearrangement joins TRBV9 to TRBJ2-7, with D maybe TRBD1 (6 bases). Germline V gene lookup returns CDR1 SGDLS and CDR2 YYNGEE. V was clipped by 1 base and J by 1 base, with 9 bases between them. CDR3 length equals 14 residues. This CDR3 reads CASSVKTGSYEQYF. The CDR3 region has the DNA TGTGCCAGCAGCGTAAAGACAGGTTCCTACGAGCAGTACTTC.

The CDR3 loop is CASRATGENTEAFF. The CDR3 nucleotides are TGTGCCAGCAGGGCTACAGGAGAGAACACTGAAGCTTTCTTT. The chain uses TRBV28 and TRBJ1-1, with D possibly being TRBD1 (5 bases). The CDR3 totals 14 residues. CDR1 and CDR2 (germline): MDHEN, SYDVKM. Trimming took 6 bases from V and 1 from J, leaving 12 bases between them.

The chain employs TRBV19 and TRBJ2-1; D is unresolved. Trimming removed 5 bases at V and 5 bases at J, with 13 bases between. The CDR3 runs 14 residues. Germline CDR1 is LNHDA and CDR2 is SQIVND (reference sequence). The CDR3 here is CASSLGWKNNEQFF. CDR3 coding DNA: TGTGCCAGTAGTCTCGGATGGAAAAACAATGAGCAGTTCTTC.

This clone was counted between two and nine times. The chain combines TRBV11-2 with TRBJ1-5, with D perhaps matching TRBD1 (6 bases). V was trimmed by 0 bases and J by 7 bases, leaving 16 bases between them. CDR3 length equals 16 residues. Germline CDR1 is SGHAT and CDR2 is FQNNGV. The CDR3: CASSLDGVGGRQPQHF. The CDR3 DNA reads as TGTGCCAGCAGCTTAGATGGGGTTGGGGGCAGACAGCCCCAGCATTTT.

This clone was counted once. The chain is built from TRBV11-2 and TRBJ2-3, with D perhaps assigned TRBD1 or TRBD2 (5 bases each). In germline, CDR1 is SGHAT, CDR2 FQNNGV. V was cut by 3 bases and J by 2 bases, with 15 bases left in between. The CDR3 has 16 residues. The DNA of the CDR3 is TGTGCCAGCAGCTTTACGCCGGGACCAAACACAGATACGCAGTATTTT. Protein: CASSFTPGPNTDTQYF.

The chain couples TRBV5-6 to TRBJ2-2; the D gene is possibly TRBD2 (5 bases). Per germline, CDR1 SGHDT and CDR2 YYEEEE. This CDR3 has 15 residues. Trimming shortened V by 0 bases and J by 2 bases, and 8 bases separated the two germline ends. CDR3: CASSLGTANTGELFF. CDR3 DNA sequence: TGTGCCAGCAGCTTGGGGACTGCAAACACCGGGGAGCTGTTTTTT.

The V and J genes are TRBV2 and TRBJ2-7, with a weak D call TRBD2 (5 bases). The CDR3 is 13 amino acids. Germline CDR1 reads SNHLY; CDR2 reads FYNNEI. The V and J ends lost 3 bases and 7 bases respectively, with 13 bases between them. In nucleotides, the CDR3 is TGTGCCAGCAGTGATAAGCGGCAAAGTGAGCAGTACTTC. Amino acids: CASSDKRQSEQYF. Together with reference TRBV2 and TRBJ2-7, the CDR3 gives the full variable domain: EPEVTQTPSHQVTQMGQEVILRCVPISNHLYFYWYRQILGQKVEFLVSFYNNEISEKSEIFDDQFSVERPDGSNFTLKIRSTKLEDSAMYFCASSDKRQSEQYFGPGTRLTVT.

V gene TRBV29-1 combines with J gene TRBJ2-7; 7 bases are a match to TRBD1. V lost 7 bases to trimming and J lost 3 bases; unmatched junction nucleotides: 0. This CDR3 has 10 residues. Germline V CDR1 and CDR2: SQVTM, ANQGSEA. The CDR3 DNA follows: TGCAGCGGGGACAGCTACGAGCAGTACTTC. The encoded protein is CSGDSYEQYF.

The chain carries TRBV9 and TRBJ1-1; D not resolved. This CDR3 has 15 amino acids. Trimming took off 2 bases at V and 4 bases at J, with 15 bases between the two ends. Germline V gives CDR1 SGDLS, CDR2 YYNGEE. CDR3 sequence (DNA): TGTGCCAGCAGCGTTGGACGCATTCCGGGCACTGAAGCTTTCTTT. Protein: CASSVGRIPGTEAFF.

The rearrangement links TRBV5-5 to TRBJ1-5, with 8 bases fitting TRBD1. The CDR3 has 15 amino acids. The V gene's germline CDR1 is SGHKS and CDR2 YYEKEE (reference sequence). V lost 3 bases, J lost 1 base, and 3 bases stayed unmatched. CDR3 loop: CASSWTGTSNQPQHF. The CDR3 DNA reads as TGTGCCAGCAGCTGGACAGGGACGAGCAATCAGCCCCAGCATTTT. Drawing the rest from reference TRBV5-5 and TRBJ1-5, the complete variable domain is DAGVTQSPTHLIKTRGQQVTLRCSPISGHKSVSWYQQVLGQGPQFIFQYYEKEERGRGNFPDRFSARQFPNYSSELNVNALLLGDSALYLCASSWTGTSNQPQHFGDGTRLSIL.

There are a few counts of this clone. The chain couples TRBV6-4 to TRBJ1-2; D not resolved. This CDR3 contains 14 residues. Trimming cost V 0 bases and J 4 bases, with 9 bases left between them. CDR1 and CDR2 from the germline V gene are MRHNA and SNTAGT. The CDR3 sequence is CASSDSPQSYGYTF. CDR3 nucleotide sequence: TGTGCCAGCAGTGACTCTCCACAGAGCTATGGCTACACCTTC.

The CDR3 coding sequence is TGTGCCAGCACCCTCACTAGCTCCGGTGAGCAGTTCTTC. It is translated as CASTLTSSGEQFF. The chain joins TRBV28 to TRBJ2-1; possible D gene TRBD2, 6 bases. Germline CDR1 is MDHEN and CDR2 is SYDVKM. V gave up 7 bases and J gave up 9 bases, with 16 bases separating them. This CDR3 contains 13 residues.

The chain recombines TRBV2 with TRBJ1-1; D gene uncertain. This CDR3 comprises 13 residues. Germline CDR1 SNHLY, CDR2 FYNNEI. Trimming cost V 1 base and J 3 bases, with 6 bases left between them. CDR3 nucleotides: TGTGCCAGCAGTGAAGGCCAATACACTGAAGCTTTCTTT. Its translation is CASSEGQYTEAFF.

V is TRBV28 and J is TRBJ1-1; no clear D. This CDR3 region has 11 residues. CDR1 MDHEN and CDR2 SYDVKM come from the germline V gene. V was shortened by 3 bases and J by 10 bases, with 9 bases between the two germline ends. The CDR3 loop reads CASSFAGPAFF. The CDR3 bases are TGTGCCAGCAGTTTTGCCGGACCAGCTTTCTTT. Full variable domain (remainder filled in from reference TRBV28 and TRBJ1-1): DVKVTQSSRYLVKRTGEKVFLECVQDMDHENMFWYRQDPGLGLRLIYFSYDVKMKEKGDIPEGYSVSREKKERFSLILESASTNQTSMYLCASSFAGPAFFGQGTRLTVV.

This clone is a singleton in its sample. The chain's CDR3 is CASSQVDYNEQFF. The DNA of the CDR3 is TGCGCCAGCAGCCAAGTGGATTATAATGAGCAGTTCTTC. The chain joins TRBV4-3 to TRBJ2-1; no clear D gene. CDR1 and CDR2 (germline): LGHNA, YSLEER. The V and J ends lost 1 base and 7 bases respectively, with 8 bases between them. This CDR3 comprises 13 residues.

The V call is TRBV24-1, the J call TRBJ2-3; perhaps D is TRBD1 or TRBD2 (5 bases each). V gave up 9 bases and J gave up 0 bases, with 15 bases separating them. Germline lookup yields CDR1 KGHDR and CDR2 SFDVKD. This CDR3 region has 15 residues. The CDR3 sequence is CATGTGTESTDTQYF. The CDR3 DNA reads TGTGCCACCGGGACCGGGACGGAGAGCACAGATACGCAGTATTTT.

The rearrangement links TRBV7-9 to TRBJ1-1; D is unclear. V lost 2 bases and J 5 bases, leaving 12 bases between the germline ends. Germline CDR1 and CDR2: SEHNR and FQNEAQ (reference sequence). This CDR3 comprises 14 residues. CDR3 region: CASSLISRGTEAFF. CDR3 bases: TGTGCCAGCAGCTTAATTAGTCGGGGAACTGAAGCTTTCTTT.